The rows below give T cell receptor beta chains drawn from one sample of a study of cytomegalovirus exposure and HLA in healthy donors. Only in-frame clones appear in the TCRdb table, and some are missing; sequencing was by immunoSEQ multiplex PCR. The data hold about 76,000 clones, with about 93% observed a single time. The sequenced sample consisted of PBMCs. These receptors came from a woman between 18 and 30 years old in good health and CMV-seronegative. Both conserved end residues are part of each CDR3. D genes are given only for firm matches. The size entry is marked missing in some rows and otherwise reads once, few, many or a size class.

J gene,V gene,D gene,clone size,CDR3 protein,CDR3 DNA
TRBJ2-7,TRBV5-1,-,-,CARPCRQYF,TGCGCCAGACCATGTAGGCAGTACTTC
TRBJ1-2,TRBV19,-,once,CASSINRRGPYGYTF,TGTGCCAGTAGTATAAACAGGAGGGGCCCGTATGGCTACACCTTC
TRBJ2-1,TRBV11-3,TRBD2,-,CASSPQSLAGGPDKQKEQFF,TGTGCCAGCAGCCCCCAGTCCCTAGCGGGGGGGCCCGACAAACAGAAGGAGCAGTTCTTC
TRBJ2-1,TRBV30,TRBD2,once,CAGAGGNVNEQFF,TGTGCCGGAGCGGGGGGCAATGTCAATGAGCAGTTCTTC
TRBJ1-5,TRBV4-1,TRBD1,-,CASSQKPGGPSNQPQHF,TGCGCCAGCAGCCAAAAACCAGGGGGGCCCAGCAATCAGCCCCAGCATTTT
TRBJ1-6,TRBV28,TRBD1,-,CASSFGSPGGNSPLHF,TGTGCCAGCAGTTTTGGTTCTCCAGGGGGTAATTCACCCCTCCACTTT
TRBJ1-4,TRBV23-1,TRBD1,-,CASSGTGWKKLFF,TGCGCCAGCAGCGGGACAGGGTGGAAAAAACTGTTTTTT
TRBJ2-2,TRBV2,TRBD1,-,CASSPDFGTGGTGELFF,TGTGCCAGCTCTCCGGACTTCGGGACAGGGGGCACCGGGGAGCTGTTTTTT
TRBJ1-2,TRBV13,-,-,CASSSPFATHYGYTF,TGTGCCAGCAGCTCCCCGTTTGCCACTCACTATGGCTACACCTTC
TRBJ1-2,TRBV6-5,TRBD1,-,CASGRQGGRRYGYTF,TGTGCCAGCGGTAGACAGGGCGGGAGGAGGTATGGCTACACCTTC
TRBJ2-3,TRBV19,-,once,CATSTGSSTDTQYF,TGTGCCACGTCGACAGGATCTAGCACAGATACGCAGTATTTT
TRBJ2-7,TRBV5-5,-,-,CASSLTPSGGQYF,TGTGCCAGCAGCCTGACACCCTCCGGGGGGCAGTACTTC
TRBJ2-7,TRBV4-1,-,-,CASSQMTASYEQYF,TGCGCCAGCAGCCAGATGACAGCCTCCTACGAGCAGTACTTC
TRBJ1-1,TRBV19,-,-,CASSKAQGTEAFF,TGTGCCAGTAGTAAGGCCCAGGGCACTGAAGCTTTCTTT
TRBJ1-1,TRBV18,TRBD1,-,CASCNQGGLGFTEAFF,TGTGCCAGCTGTAATCAGGGGGGCCTTGGTTTCACTGAAGCTTTCTTT
TRBJ1-1,TRBV28,-,once,CATLGGENTEAFF,TGTGCCACCCTGGGGGGGGAGAACACTGAAGCTTTCTTT
TRBJ2-7,TRBV4-3,TRBD2,-,CASSHRTSGPYEQYF,TGCGCCAGCAGCCACCGGACTAGCGGCCCGTACGAGCAGTACTTC
TRBJ1-1,TRBV10-3,TRBD1,-,CAIGGQGKFGAFF,TGTGCCATCGGGGGACAGGGAAAGTTTGGAGCTTTCTTT
TRBJ2-5,TRBV7-9,-,-,CASNMRAERETQYF,TGTGCCAGCAACATGAGGGCCGAGCGGGAGACCCAGTACTTC
TRBJ1-6,TRBV5-1,TRBD1,-,CASSGQGSNSPLHF,TGCGCCAGCAGCGGACAGGGGAGTAATTCACCCCTCCACTTT
TRBJ1-2,TRBV5-1,TRBD1,-,CASSLEDREFVYGYTF,TGCGCCAGCAGCTTGGAGGACAGGGAGTTTGTGTATGGCTACACCTTC
TRBJ1-5,TRBV29-1,-,-,CSVATGSEPQHF,TGCAGCGTTGCAACAGGGAGCGAGCCCCAGCATTTT
TRBJ1-1,TRBV6-5,TRBD1,-,CASRTGLTEAFF,TGTGCCAGCAGGACAGGGTTGACTGAAGCTTTCTTT
TRBJ2-3,TRBV4-1,TRBD2,-,CASSSRTLAGVTDTQYF,TGCGCCAGCAGCTCGAGGACACTCGCGGGGGTCACAGATACGCAGTATTTT
TRBJ1-2,TRBV7-9,TRBD1,-,CASSTPGTGLFYGYTF,TGTGCCAGCAGCACCCCCGGGACAGGGCTGTTTTATGGCTACACCTTC
TRBJ2-1,TRBV5-6,TRBD1,-,CASSLRTGVFNEQFF,TGTGCCAGCAGCCTCCGTACAGGGGTTTTCAATGAGCAGTTCTTC
TRBJ1-4,TRBV11-2,TRBD1,-,CASSPQQGIKLFF,TGTGCCAGCAGCCCTCAACAGGGGATAAAACTGTTTTTT
TRBJ2-5,TRBV11-2,TRBD1,-,CASSLSTGGGETQYF,TGTGCCAGCAGCTTATCAACAGGGGGTGGAGAGACCCAGTACTTC